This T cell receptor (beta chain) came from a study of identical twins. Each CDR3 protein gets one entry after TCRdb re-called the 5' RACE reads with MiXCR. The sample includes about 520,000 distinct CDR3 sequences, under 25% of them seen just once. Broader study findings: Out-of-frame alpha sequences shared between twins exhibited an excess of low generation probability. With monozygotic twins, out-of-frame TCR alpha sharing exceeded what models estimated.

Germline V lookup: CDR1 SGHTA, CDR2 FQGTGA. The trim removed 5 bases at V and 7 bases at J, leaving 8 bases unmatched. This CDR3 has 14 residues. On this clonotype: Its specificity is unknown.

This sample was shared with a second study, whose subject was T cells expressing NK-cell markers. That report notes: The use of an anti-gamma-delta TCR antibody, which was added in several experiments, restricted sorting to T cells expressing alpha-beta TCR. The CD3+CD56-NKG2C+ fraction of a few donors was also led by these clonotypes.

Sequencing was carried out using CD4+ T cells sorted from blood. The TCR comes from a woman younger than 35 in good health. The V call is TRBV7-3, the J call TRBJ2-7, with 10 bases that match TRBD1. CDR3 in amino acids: CASSVGTGAGEQYF. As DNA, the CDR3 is TGTGCCAGCAGCGTCGGGACAGGGGCAGGGGAGCAGTACTTC.